The 20 T cell receptor beta chains given below trace back to one sample, sequenced in a study of CXCR3-negative and CXCR3-positive naive CD8 T cells. Study outcomes and limitations: Naive CXCR3-positive cells had TRB CDR3s more hydrophobic than those of CXCR3-negative naive cells.

With UMI labels, 5' RACE was used to prepare the TRB cDNA libraries. For each CDR3 protein, TCRdb gives one entry from its re-call of the 5' RACE reads, without DNA. This specimen shows some 120,000 distinct CDR3 sequences; the ten leading clones hold approximately 0.36%. Antigens of these TCRs are unknown. Material for sequencing was naive CXCR3+ CD8+ T cells from blood. Subset defined: CD45RO-CCR7+CD27+CD95- naive CD8+ T cells expressing CXCR3 (TNR3+). The origin of the receptors is a human donor in good health. Some clones in this sample may be carry-over from other donors' samples.

The chain has TRBV5-8 and TRBJ2-2. CDR1 and CDR2 (germline): SGHTS, YDEGEE. The CDR3 has 14 residues. CDR3 protein: CASSLTYGTGELFF.

J is TRBJ1-6 and V is TRBV4-1. The CDR3 is 14 amino acids. Germline V gene sequence: CDR1 MGHRA, CDR2 YSYEKL. The CDR3 loop is CASSQGGSGSPLHF.

The V and J genes are TRBV7-6 and TRBJ2-3; the TRBD1 assignment by TCRdb is unverifiable without DNA. The germline CDR1 and CDR2 sequences are SGHVS and FNYEAQ. The CDR3 length is 14 residues. The CDR3 region is CASSSPGQPDTQYF.

The chain is built from TRBV7-7 and TRBJ2-1; without DNA, the TCRdb call of TRBD2 cannot be checked. The CDR3 runs to 13 residues. CDR1 is SSHAT and CDR2 is FNYEAQ in the germline V gene (reference sequence). CDR3 in amino acids: CASSPGLAYEQFF. The whole variable domain, remainder taken from reference TRBV7-7 and TRBJ2-1, is GAGVSQSPRYKVTKRGQDVTLRCDPISSHATLYWYQQALGQGPEFLTYFNYEAQPDKSGLPSDRFSAERPEGSISTLTIQRTEQRDSAMYRCASSPGLAYEQFFGPGTRLTVL.

V is TRBV7-9 and J is TRBJ1-1; no DNA is available, so the TRBD1 call from TCRdb remains unchecked. The CDR3 is made up of 16 amino acids. CDR1 is SEHNR, CDR2 FQNEAQ, per germline (reference sequence). CDR3 protein: CASSLPLGVMNTEAFF.

This chain uses TRBV7-9 with TRBJ2-1; TCRdb lists TRBD1, though no DNA is available to test this call. There are 13 residues in the CDR3. Looked up from germline, CDR1 is SEHNR and CDR2 is FQNEAQ (reference sequence). This CDR3 is CASSFPPSREQFF. The whole variable domain, filled in from reference TRBV7-9 and TRBJ2-1, reads DTGVSQNPRHKITKRGQNVTFRCDPISEHNRLYWYRQTLGQGPEFLTYFQNEAQLEKSRLLSDRFSAERPKGSFSTLEIQRTEQGDSAMYLCASSFPPSREQFFGPGTRLTVL.

The rearrangement links TRBV28 to TRBJ2-1; with no DNA, the TCRdb D assignment of TRBD1 cannot be verified. Germline loops: CDR1 MDHEN, CDR2 SYDVKM. CDR3 size: 15 residues. This CDR3 is CASSLGTGIYNEQFF. Combining the CDR3 with reference TRBV28 and TRBJ2-1 gives the whole variable domain DVKVTQSSRYLVKRTGEKVFLECVQDMDHENMFWYRQDPGLGLRLIYFSYDVKMKEKGDIPEGYSVSREKKERFSLILESASTNQTSMYLCASSLGTGIYNEQFFGPGTRLTVL.

The chain's CDR3 is CAITLLPGQGMYQPQHF. This rearrangement joins TRBV10-3 to TRBJ1-5; with no DNA, the TCRdb D assignment of TRBD1 cannot be verified. The CDR3 loop spans 17 amino acids. CDR1 ENHRY and CDR2 SYGVKD come from the germline V gene.

The gene calls are TRBV7-9 and TRBJ2-1; TCRdb outputs TRBD1, but without DNA this stays unchecked. Germline CDR1 is SEHNR and CDR2 is FQNEAQ (reference sequence). This CDR3 is 15 amino acids long. CDR3 protein: CASSWTMALYNEQFF.

The chain employs TRBV6-5 and TRBJ2-2; TCRdb's D call of TRBD2 is untestable without DNA. The length of the CDR3 is 15 residues. Germline-derived CDR1 and CDR2 are MNHEY and SVGAGI. The chain's CDR3 is CASSPLGGGAGELFF.

The chain has TRBV20-1 and TRBJ2-1; TCRdb lists TRBD2, though no DNA is available to test this call. CDR3 size: 16 residues. Germline lookup yields CDR1 DFQATT and CDR2 SNEGSKA (reference sequence). The CDR3 sequence is CSARGLAGGPGNEQFF.

This chain joins TRBV27 and TRBJ2-2. CDR3 length equals 13 residues. Germline CDR1 MNHEY, CDR2 SMNVEV (reference sequence). CDR3 amino acids: CASSLRGSGELFF.

This rearrangement joins TRBV7-2 to TRBJ2-3. Germline V CDR1 and CDR2: SGHTA, FQGNSA. CDR3 length equals 13 residues. CDR3 amino acids: CASGDGLTDTQYF.

The chain links TRBV18 to TRBJ2-3; TCRdb reports TRBD1, a call that lacks DNA to check it against. This CDR3 is 15 amino acids long. Per germline, CDR1 KGHSH and CDR2 LQKENI. This CDR3 reads CASSPARVATDTQYF.

The V call is TRBV28, the J call TRBJ2-2; the TCRdb call, TRBD2, lacks DNA for checking. CDR3 size: 16 residues. Germline V gives CDR1 MDHEN, CDR2 SYDVKM. CDR3 protein: CASSLVGASRTGELFF. Combining the CDR3 with reference TRBV28 and TRBJ2-2 gives the whole variable domain DVKVTQSSRYLVKRTGEKVFLECVQDMDHENMFWYRQDPGLGLRLIYFSYDVKMKEKGDIPEGYSVSREKKERFSLILESASTNQTSMYLCASSLVGASRTGELFFGEGSRLTVL.

Here the CDR3 reads CASSFSGETQYF. V and J are TRBV12-3 or TRBV12-4 and TRBJ2-5. The CDR3 contains 12 residues.

The chain joins TRBV21-1 to TRBJ2-7. TRBV21-1 is recorded as a pseudogene. The CDR3 is made up of 11 amino acids. The CDR3 spells CASSKRHEQYF.

This sequence joins TRBV15 and TRBJ2-1; as DNA is missing, the TRBD2 call by TCRdb cannot be tested. Germline CDR1 and CDR2: LNHNV and YYDKDF (reference sequence). The CDR3 runs to 13 residues. CDR3 residues: CATSGQGHNEQFF.

The chain uses TRBV6-6 and TRBJ2-1; TCRdb's D call, TRBD1, is unchecked because there is no DNA. The length of the CDR3 is 13 residues. In germline, CDR1 is MNHNY, CDR2 SVGAGI (reference sequence). CDR3 protein: CASTTGTNNEQFF.

V usage is TRBV12-3 or TRBV12-4 and J usage is TRBJ2-1. The length of the CDR3 is 15 residues. The CDR3: CASSPDRSSYNEQFF.